The 12 T cell receptor beta chains in this list originate from one sample, sequenced in a study of T cells in Graves' hyperthyroidism and ophthalmopathy. It was RNA transcripts that yielded the amplified TCR beta CDR3 regions. Primed by the HTBI set, a first-round RT-PCR was run on the TCR CDR3. TCRdb analysed the multiplex PCR reads with MiXCR anew, one entry per CDR3 protein. In the table there are about 770,000 distinct CDR3 sequences, 18% of which are singletons. Source material: blood. These receptors came from a woman aged 50 to 65 with Graves' hyperthyroidism that later progressed to Graves' ophthalmopathy.

This rearrangement joins TRBV6-1 to TRBJ2-7; tentative D call: TRBD1 (6 bases). Looked up from germline, CDR1 is MNHNS and CDR2 is SASEGT. The CDR3 is 13 residues long. Trimming left V 7 bases short and J 1 base short, with 11 bases between. CDR3 in amino acids: CASTRRGSYEQYF. CDR3 bases: TGTGCCAGCACGCGAAGGGGGTCCTACGAGCAGTACTTC.

The CDR3 nucleotides are TGTGCCAGCAGCCGGACTGGGGGCCTGGGTGAAAAACTGTTTTTT. Translating gives CASSRTGGLGEKLFF. The chain combines TRBV7-8 with TRBJ1-4, with D perhaps matching TRBD1 (6 bases). This CDR3 is 15 amino acids long. Germline assignment: CDR1 SGHVS and CDR2 FQNEAQ. V lost 5 bases, J lost 7 bases, and 17 bases lay in between.

The chain uses TRBV19 and TRBJ1-5, with a possible D match to TRBD1 (5 bases). This CDR3 comprises 13 residues. CDR1 and CDR2 (germline): LNHDA, SQIVND (reference sequence). Trimming removed 3 bases from V and 5 bases from J, with 8 bases in between. CDR3 sequence: CASSIDRYQPQHF. The CDR3 DNA is TGTGCCAGTAGTATCGACAGATATCAGCCCCAGCATTTT. The full variable domain, its missing parts supplied by reference TRBV19 and TRBJ1-5, is DGGITQSPKYLFRKEGQNVTLSCEQNLNHDAMYWYRQDPGQGLRLIYYSQIVNDFQKGDIAEGYSVSREKKESFPLTVTSAQKNPTAFYLCASSIDRYQPQHFGDGTRLSIL.

This clonotype was found a few times. The CDR3 is CASSFTSGGPSTGELFF. CDR3 DNA sequence: TGTGCCAGCAGTTTTACTAGCGGGGGGCCCAGCACCGGGGAGCTGTTTTTT. The chain employs TRBV6-2 or TRBV6-3 and TRBJ2-2, with 12 bases matching TRBD2. CDR1 MNHEY and CDR2 SVGEGT come from the germline V gene. The CDR3 runs to 17 residues. The junction had 7 bases not matched to a gene; V was cut back by 4 bases and J by 4 bases.

In its sample, this clonotype was seen a few times. V is TRBV19 and J is TRBJ2-5, with D uncertain. Deletions cut 3 bases from V and 4 bases from J, with 9 bases between. Germline CDR1 reads LNHDA; CDR2 reads SQIVND (reference sequence). This CDR3 has 13 amino acids. The CDR3 protein is CASSIGPAETQYF. The CDR3 coding sequence is TGTGCCAGTAGTATTGGGCCGGCAGAGACCCAGTACTTC.

This chain joins TRBV19 and TRBJ2-5, with 7 bases lining up with TRBD1. The CDR3 runs 14 residues. Unmatched junction bases numbered 9, after V lost 7 bases and J lost 4 bases. Looked up from germline, CDR1 is LNHDA and CDR2 is SQIVND (reference sequence). CDR3 loop: CASKITGERETQYF. The CDR3 region has the DNA TGTGCCAGTAAAATCACAGGGGAGCGAGAGACCCAGTACTTC.

Notes on this clonotype: No conserved phenylalanine or tryptophan is present at the end of the CDR3, so a read error is the likely explanation. The chain employs TRBV7-9 and TRBJ2-7; D may be TRBD1 (5 bases). This CDR3 contains 16 residues. From germline, CDR1 is SEHNR and CDR2 FQNEAQ (reference sequence). V lost 7 bases and J 2 bases, leaving 21 bases between the germline ends. CDR3 sequence (DNA): TGTGCCAGCACCCTCTATTTCGAGACAGAAGCCTACGAGCAGTACCTC. Translated, it gives CASTLYFETEAYEQYL.

This clonotype has at least ten counts. The rearrangement links TRBV2 to TRBJ1-2; the D is unclear. Germline CDR1 reads SNHLY; CDR2 reads FYNNEI. This CDR3 is 14 amino acids long. Trimming pared 6 bases from V and 0 bases from J, leaving 11 bases between. CDR3 in DNA: TGTGCCAGCAGGAGCTCCGACACTAACTATGGCTACACCTTC. Amino acids: CASRSSDTNYGYTF.

The gene calls are TRBV6-1 and TRBJ2-4; the match to TRBD1 covers 10 bases. This CDR3 contains 16 residues. Trimming removed 6 bases from V and 0 bases from J; junction bases left unmatched: 5. Germline values: CDR1 MNHNS, CDR2 SASEGT. The CDR3 region has the DNA TGTGCCAGCAGACAGACAGGGGGCCGAGCCAAAAACATTCAGTACTTC. It yields the protein CASRQTGGRAKNIQYF.

This clonotype was seen just once. The chain recombines TRBV27 with TRBJ2-7; 9 positions match TRBD2. J was trimmed by 6 bases and V by 3 bases; bases with no gene match: 6. The CDR3 is 14 amino acids. Germline lookup yields CDR1 MNHEY and CDR2 SMNVEV (reference sequence). CDR3 in amino acids: CASSLAKLAGEQYF. DNA of the CDR3: TGTGCCAGCAGTTTGGCCAAACTAGCGGGCGAGCAGTACTTC.

The CDR3 here is CATALTGSDEQFF. DNA for the CDR3: TGTGCCACCGCACTAACAGGGTCGGATGAGCAGTTCTTC. This chain connects TRBV24-1 to TRBJ2-1, with D perhaps matching TRBD1 (6 bases). V gave up 9 bases and J gave up 8 bases, with 16 bases separating them. CDR1 and CDR2 from the germline V gene are KGHDR and SFDVKD. This CDR3 is built from 13 residues.

The chain carries TRBV19 and TRBJ1-1, with D maybe TRBD1 (5 bases). The CDR3 covers 15 residues. The V end lost 1 base, the J end lost 1 base, and 10 bases lay between the germline ends. Germline V gene lookup returns CDR1 LNHDA and CDR2 SQIVND (reference sequence). CDR3 nucleotides: TGTGCCAGTAGTATAGTGGGGGGACCGAACACTGAAGCTTTCTTT. Amino acid sequence: CASSIVGGPNTEAFF.